The 5 T cell receptor beta chains given below trace back to one sample, sequenced in a study of cytomegalovirus exposure and HLA in healthy donors. The PCR ran on 60 Vbeta and 13 Jbeta primers. Some clones are missing from TCRdb's copy, which holds only in-frame ones; the method was immunoSEQ multiplex PCR. The sample shows 150,000 to 200,000 clones, 80% of them seen only once. The source material was PBMCs. The receptors come from a male donor in good health and CMV-seropositive.

The chain is built from TRBV4-3 and TRBJ1-5, with 9 bases lining up with TRBD1. The germline V gene has CDR1 LGHNA and CDR2 YSLEER. The V gene end was trimmed by 1 base and the J gene end by 6 bases; junction bases not matched to a gene: 7. The CDR3 sequence is 16 residues long. CDR3: CASSQGTGARGQPQHF. CDR3 sequence (DNA): TGCGCCAGCAGCCAAGGGACAGGGGCCAGGGGTCAGCCCCAGCATTTT.

V and J are TRBV12-5 and TRBJ1-1, with 8 positions matching TRBD1. The CDR3 runs to 13 residues. V shed 8 bases, J shed 4 bases, and the junction held 6 bases outside the gene matches. CDR1 and CDR2 from the germline V gene are LGHNT and FRNRAP. The CDR3 sequence: CASKTGVGTEAFF. For the CDR3, the DNA is TGTGCTAGTAAGACAGGGGTTGGCACTGAAGCTTTCTTT.

The chain employs TRBV28 and TRBJ2-7; 8 bases are a match to TRBD1. The CDR3 length is 15 residues. V lost 6 bases to trimming and J lost 1 base; unmatched junction nucleotides: 8. Germline V CDR1 and CDR2: MDHEN, SYDVKM. As DNA, the CDR3 is TGTGCCAGCAGGAGTGGACAGGGTGATTCCTACGAGCAGTACTTC. Translation: CASRSGQGDSYEQYF.

The chain links TRBV5-8 to TRBJ2-1; weak D call: TRBD1 (6 bases). This CDR3 is 15 amino acids long. Germline V gene data show CDR1 as SGHTS and CDR2 as YDEGEE. The germline V and J ends were trimmed by 6 bases and 0 bases, with 13 bases remaining between them. The chain's CDR3 is CASTVGQSSYNEQFF. CDR3 DNA sequence: TGTGCCAGCACCGTTGGACAGAGCTCCTACAATGAGCAGTTCTTC.

The chain combines TRBV6-6 with TRBJ2-5; TRBD1 matches 7 bases. TRBJ2-7 matches the DNA end more closely, so the J call is doubtful. Germline V gives CDR1 MNHNY, CDR2 SVGAGI (reference sequence). The CDR3 is 14 residues long. In nucleotides, the CDR3 is TGTGCCAGCAGTCCGCGACAGGGAGCATACGAGCAGTACTTC. Its translation is CASSPRQGAYEQYF.